A single T cell receptor (beta chain) is shown here with its context. What it binds is unknown. The data were taken from a study of cytomegalovirus exposure and HLA in healthy donors. General study findings and limits: For most TCR beta V segments, an earlier analysis put the productive rate at about 87% or about 30% of the time.

Both 60 Vbeta primers and 13 Jbeta primers went into the PCR. Profiled with immunoSEQ multiplex PCR; TCRdb holds only in-frame clones, not every one. The sample holds 120,000 or so clones; about four fifths are singletons and the top ten take about 3.5%. Germline trimming cut 5 bases from V and 2 bases from J; bases unmatched to any gene: 5. Per the germline V gene, CDR1 is LNHNV and CDR2 is YYDKDF (reference sequence). The CDR3 totals 14 residues. Material: PBMCs. V gene TRBV15 combines with J gene TRBJ2-7, with 8 bases lining up with TRBD1. This TCR came from a woman aged 40-49 years in good health and CMV-seropositive. In DNA form, the CDR3 reads TGTGCCACCAGCCACAGGGGGACCGCCTACGAGCAGTACTTC. Translation gives CATSHRGTAYEQYF.